This T cell receptor beta chain was identified during a study of T-cell memory formation after mild COVID-19. Study at large: In these data, TCR clusters were largely donor specific. Overall study findings and caveats: The authors did not confirm SARS-CoV-2 specificity of second-wave clones peaking day 37. Prior to infection, memory already included some responding clones, suggesting cross-reactive memory joined.

The CDR3 spans 13 residues. Trimming at V came to 3 bases and at J to 4 bases, leaving 1 base not matched to a gene. Germline V gene data show CDR1 as SEHNR and CDR2 as FQNEAQ (reference sequence). TCRdb re-called the 5' RACE reads through MiXCR, storing one row per CDR3 protein. The data hold roughly 89,000 distinct CDR3 sequences, with 13% observed a single time. The sample holds a few counts of this clonotype. Its antigen is unknown. The genes are TRBV7-9 and TRBJ1-1, with 8 bases matching TRBD1. The receptor was derived from an adult woman who had mild COVID-19 (a few samples of this study predate the infection). Cell type and time point are not known. The material sequenced was PBMCs or a T cell subset sorted from them (not recorded which). This CDR3 is CASSFDRGTEAFF. DNA for the CDR3: TGTGCCAGCAGCTTCGACAGGGGCACTGAAGCTTTCTTT.